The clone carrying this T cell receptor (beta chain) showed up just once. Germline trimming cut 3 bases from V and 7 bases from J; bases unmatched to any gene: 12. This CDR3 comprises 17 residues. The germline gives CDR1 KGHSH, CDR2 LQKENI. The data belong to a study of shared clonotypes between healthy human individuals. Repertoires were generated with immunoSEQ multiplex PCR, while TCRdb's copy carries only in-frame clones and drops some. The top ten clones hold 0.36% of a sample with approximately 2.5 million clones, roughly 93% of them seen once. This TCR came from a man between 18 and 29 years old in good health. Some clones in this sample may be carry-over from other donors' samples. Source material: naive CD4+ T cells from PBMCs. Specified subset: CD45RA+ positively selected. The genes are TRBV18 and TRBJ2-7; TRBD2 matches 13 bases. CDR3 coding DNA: TGTGCCAGCTCACCGCGACTAGCGGGAGGCTCAGAGGGGGAGCAGTACTTC. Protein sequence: CASSPRLAGGSEGEQYF.